Following are 23 T cell receptor beta chains from one sample sequenced in a study of cytomegalovirus exposure and HLA in healthy donors. Primers included in the PCR were 60 Vbeta and 13 Jbeta primers. Libraries were prepared by immunoSEQ multiplex PCR; TCRdb keeps only in-frame clonotypes and omits some of them. The profile shows 200,000 or so clones, more than 70% of them singletons. The sequenced sample was PBMCs. These receptors originate from a boy aged 5-17 years in good health and CMV-seronegative.

This clone was recorded only once. The V call is TRBV9, the J call TRBJ2-7, with 8 bases identical to TRBD2. Germline assignment: CDR1 SGDLS and CDR2 YYNGEE. The CDR3 runs to 15 residues. J lost 2 bases, V lost 4 bases, and 8 bases had no gene match. CDR3 loop: CASSPGGGPTYEQYF. The CDR3 DNA follows: TGTGCCAGCAGCCCCGGGGGGGGGCCCACCTACGAGCAGTACTTC.

This clone appeared once. The chain combines TRBV7-2 with TRBJ1-1, with a weak D call TRBD1 (5 bases). The germline V and J ends were trimmed by 3 bases and 2 bases, with 7 bases remaining between them. The CDR3 is 13 residues long. Germline lookup yields CDR1 SGHTA and CDR2 FQGNSA. CDR3 residues: CASSFDSNTEAFF. In nucleotides, the CDR3 is TGTGCCAGCAGCTTTGACAGTAACACTGAAGCTTTCTTT.

This clone was picked up a small number of times. This chain joins TRBV4-1 and TRBJ2-1, with a weak D call TRBD1 (6 bases). Trimming took off 0 bases at V and 6 bases at J, with 21 bases between the two ends. The CDR3 totals 18 residues. The germline CDR1 and CDR2 sequences are MGHRA and YSYEKL. CDR3: CASSQDILGPGATNEQFF. The CDR3 coding sequence is TGCGCCAGCAGCCAAGATATCCTAGGGCCAGGGGCCACCAATGAGCAGTTCTTC.

The chain couples TRBV11-2 to TRBJ2-7; 7 bases are a match to TRBD2. This CDR3 region has 12 residues. The germline CDR1 and CDR2 sequences are SGHAT and FQNNGV. Unmatched junction bases numbered 5, after V lost 6 bases and J lost 6 bases. The CDR3 loop reads CASRGGWGEQYF. In DNA, the CDR3 is TGTGCCAGCAGGGGGGGGTGGGGCGAGCAGTACTTC.

This chain links TRBV5-1 with TRBJ1-1, with TRBD1 as a possible D gene (6 bases). Germline V gene data show CDR1 as SGHRS and CDR2 as YFSETQ. The CDR3 sequence is 14 residues long. V shed 4 bases and J shed 1 base, with 11 bases lying between them. The CDR3: CASSPDSRNTEAFF. DNA of the CDR3: TGCGCCAGCAGCCCGGACAGTAGGAACACTGAAGCTTTCTTT. The whole variable domain, filled in from reference TRBV5-1 and TRBJ1-1, reads KAGVTQTPRYLIKTRGQQVTLSCSPISGHRSVSWYQQTPGQGLQFLFEYFSETQRNKGNFPGRFSGRQFSNSRSEMNVSTLELGDSALYLCASSPDSRNTEAFFGQGTRLTVV.

The rearrangement uses TRBV30 and TRBJ1-3; D remains unclear. V dropped 3 bases and J dropped 0 bases, with 6 bases sitting between them. The CDR3 extends over 13 amino acids. Germline loops: CDR1 GTSNPN, CDR2 SVGIG (reference sequence). The CDR3 sequence is CAWRWSSGNTIYF. The CDR3 coding sequence is TGTGCCTGGAGGTGGAGCTCTGGAAACACCATATATTTT. The whole variable domain, remainder taken from reference TRBV30 and TRBJ1-3, is SQTIHQWPATLVQPVGSPLSLECTVEGTSNPNLYWYRQAAGRGLQLLFYSVGIGQISSEVPQNLSASRPQDRQFILSSKKLLLSDSGFYLCAWRWSSGNTIYFGEGSWLTVV.

The chain recombines TRBV5-1 with TRBJ2-1, with TRBD2 identical over 10 bases. The CDR3 is made up of 17 amino acids. Germline CDR1 reads SGHRS; CDR2 reads YFSETQ. Losses at the gene ends were 4 bases for V and 7 bases for J; bases not matched to a gene: 14. The CDR3 reads CASSLPGASGGGNEQFF. Here the CDR3 DNA reads TGCGCCAGCAGCCTCCCCGGGGCTAGCGGGGGTGGGAATGAGCAGTTCTTC.

This clone was recorded once. The V call is TRBV7-9, the J call TRBJ1-1, with 9 bases matching TRBD1. V lost 4 bases to trimming and J lost 2 bases; unmatched junction nucleotides: 2. Germline V gene data show CDR1 as SEHNR and CDR2 as FQNEAQ (reference sequence). The CDR3 runs 14 residues. This chain's CDR3 is CASSSTGGNTEAFF. The DNA for the CDR3 is TGTGCCAGCAGCTCGACAGGGGGTAACACTGAAGCTTTCTTT.

This rearrangement joins TRBV7-2 to TRBJ1-1; TRBD1 matches at 8 bases. This CDR3 is built from 17 residues. V lost 5 bases to trimming and J lost 5 bases; unmatched junction nucleotides: 16. Germline CDR1 and CDR2: SGHTA and FQGNSA. In nucleotides, the CDR3 is TGTGCCAGCAGCGGGCGGACAGGGAGGTTCGTCGGAACTGAAGCTTTCTTT. This gives the protein CASSGRTGRFVGTEAFF.

The CDR3 sequence: CASSPGLAGQETQYF. CDR3 in DNA: TGTGCCAGCAGCCCGGGACTAGCGGGGCAAGAGACCCAGTACTTC. The rearrangement uses TRBV5-4 and TRBJ2-5; 13 bases are shared with TRBD2. This CDR3 is built from 15 residues. Germline V gene sequence: CDR1 SGHNT, CDR2 YYREEE (reference sequence). Trimming cost V 4 bases and J 2 bases; bases outside gene matches: 2.

The chain has TRBV28 and TRBJ1-1, with 9 bases that match TRBD1. V dropped 7 bases and J dropped 4; count of bases not matched to a gene: 7. There are 14 residues in the CDR3. CDR1 is MDHEN, CDR2 SYDVKM, per germline. Here the CDR3 reads CASNLQGATTEAFF. The CDR3 bases are TGTGCCAGCAACTTACAGGGGGCGACCACTGAAGCTTTCTTT.

DNA of the CDR3: TGCGCCAGCAGCGAGACTAGCGGGAGGCAGTCAGATACGCAGTATTTT. As protein: CASSETSGRQSDTQYF. This chain joins TRBV5-1 and TRBJ2-3; 13 bases align to TRBD2. V was clipped by 4 bases and J by 4 bases; unmatched bases: 6. This CDR3 comprises 16 residues. CDR1 and CDR2 from the germline V gene are SGHRS and YFSETQ.

The rearrangement joins TRBV9 to TRBJ2-7, with 7 bases that match TRBD2. There are 14 residues in the CDR3. J was trimmed by 6 bases and V by 0 bases; bases with no gene match: 6. Germline loops: CDR1 SGDLS, CDR2 YYNGEE. CDR3 DNA: TGTGCCAGCAGCGTAGCCCCGGGAGGTTCCGAGCAGTACTTC. Translated: CASSVAPGGSEQYF.

V is TRBV5-6 and J is TRBJ2-2; possible D gene TRBD2, 6 bases. The CDR3 extends over 16 amino acids. Trimming removed 1 base at V and 0 bases at J, with 10 bases between. Germline CDR1 SGHDT, CDR2 YYEEEE. The CDR3 nucleotides are TGTGCCAGCAGCTTGCTCGGGAGCGCGAACACCGGGGAGCTGTTTTTT. Its translation: CASSLLGSANTGELFF. Based on the CDR3 plus reference TRBV5-6 and TRBJ2-2, the full variable domain is DAGVTQSPTHLIKTRGQQVTLRCSPKSGHDTVSWYQQALGQGPQFIFQYYEEEERQRGNFPDRFSGHQFPNYSSELNVNALLLGDSALYLCASSLLGSANTGELFFGEGSRLTVL.

The chain employs TRBV9 and TRBJ2-2; 8 bases fit TRBD1. V gave up 4 bases and J gave up 6 bases; unmatched junction bases: 5. Germline-derived CDR1 and CDR2 are SGDLS and YYNGEE. This CDR3 has 14 residues. CDR3 in amino acids: CASSPETGAGELFF. The CDR3 DNA sequence: TGTGCCAGCAGCCCGGAGACAGGGGCCGGGGAGCTGTTTTTT.

The V call is TRBV9, the J call TRBJ2-3; tentatively, D is TRBD2 (6 bases). Trimming stripped 3 bases from V and 4 bases from J, with 15 bases between. Germline CDR1 SGDLS, CDR2 YYNGEE. The CDR3 has 15 residues. The CDR3: CASSGGGEAADTQYF. DNA for the CDR3: TGTGCCAGCAGCGGTGGTGGGGAGGCGGCAGATACGCAGTATTTT.

The chain joins TRBV30 to TRBJ1-1; unclear D gene. CDR3 length equals 14 residues. Germline loops: CDR1 GTSNPN, CDR2 SVGIG (reference sequence). V lost 3 bases and J 4 bases, leaving 15 bases between the germline ends. CDR3 bases: TGTGCCTGGAGCCCCAAGGGCGCGGGCACTGAAGCTTTCTTT. It encodes CAWSPKGAGTEAFF.

This rearrangement joins TRBV4-1 to TRBJ2-5; D gene uncertain. Judging by the DNA end, TRBJ2-7 fits better; the J call may be wrong. CDR3 length: 19 amino acids. Germline V lookup: CDR1 MGHRA, CDR2 YSYEKL. The CDR3 coding sequence is TGCGCCAGCAGCCCTCCCTCTGACGGGTTTTACGTTCGCTCCTACGAGCAGTACTTC. Encoded protein: CASSPPSDGFYVRSYEQYF.

The J gene is TRBJ2-4, the V gene TRBV7-9, with TRBD2 matching over 12 bases. Per the germline V gene, CDR1 is SEHNR and CDR2 is FQNEAQ (reference sequence). The CDR3 extends over 19 amino acids. V shed 3 bases, J shed 0 bases, and the junction held 9 bases outside the gene matches. CDR3 region: CASSFTGLAGHRAKNIQYF. For the CDR3, the DNA is TGTGCCAGCAGCTTTACAGGACTAGCGGGACATAGAGCCAAAAACATTCAGTACTTC.

This chain links TRBV25-1 with TRBJ1-3; D remains unclear. The CDR3 extends over 13 amino acids. CDR1 is MGHDK, CDR2 SYGVNS, per germline. Trimming shortened V by 7 bases and J by 8 bases, and 15 bases separated the two germline ends. CDR3: CASKARGWDTIYF. The CDR3 DNA reads TGTGCCAGCAAGGCCCGGGGTTGGGACACCATATATTTT.

The V call is TRBV6-1, the J call TRBJ2-3; unclear D gene. Trimming stripped 2 bases from V and 2 bases from J, with 14 bases between. Germline values: CDR1 MNHNS, CDR2 SASEGT. The CDR3 loop spans 16 amino acids. For the CDR3, the DNA is TGTGCCAGCAGTGAAAAGTACAGAACTTTCACAGATACGCAGTATTTT. It codes for CASSEKYRTFTDTQYF.

The chain joins TRBV2 to TRBJ2-2; maybe TRBD1 (5 bases). Germline CDR1 and CDR2: SNHLY and FYNNEI. This CDR3 has 16 amino acids. The V end was cut by 5 bases, the J end by 7 bases, with 20 bases between. The DNA for the CDR3 is TGTGCCAGCAGTCTAGAACTGGTGGGGCGTCTCGGGGAGCTGTTTTTT. Protein: CASSLELVGRLGELFF.

V and J are TRBV19 and TRBJ2-3, with 13 bases identical to TRBD2. Germline V gene data show CDR1 as LNHDA and CDR2 as SQIVND (reference sequence). The CDR3 sequence is 17 residues long. Unmatched junction bases numbered 3, after V lost 0 bases and J lost 3 bases. The CDR3 nucleotides read TGTGCCAGTAGTATAGACCGACTAGCGGGGGGAACAGATACGCAGTATTTT. Translating it yields CASSIDRLAGGTDTQYF. The complete variable domain, with remaining parts taken from reference TRBV19 and TRBJ2-3, reads DGGITQSPKYLFRKEGQNVTLSCEQNLNHDAMYWYRQDPGQGLRLIYYSQIVNDFQKGDIAEGYSVSREKKESFPLTVTSAQKNPTAFYLCASSIDRLAGGTDTQYFGPGTRLTVL.